The 21 T cell receptor beta chains reported below all come from one sample, sequenced in a study of T cell changes during pregnancy in multiple sclerosis. Sequencing was performed with immunoSEQ multiplex PCR; in TCRdb, only in-frame clones are kept and a portion is missing. The top ten hold around 0.29% of the sample, which has 52,000 or so clones, about nine tenths seen once. The input for sequencing was CD4+ T cells from peripheral blood mononuclear cells, taken in the second trimester of pregnancy. The receptors derive from a female donor with multiple sclerosis, enrolled in a pregnancy study.

This clone was seen only once. This chain joins TRBV6-5 and TRBJ2-3; a weak D match, TRBD2 (6 bases). CDR3 length: 13 residues. In germline, CDR1 is MNHEY, CDR2 SVGAGI. Trimming shortened V by 7 bases and J by 3 bases, and 11 bases separated the two germline ends. The CDR3 sequence: CASTHGGTDTQYF. In DNA, the CDR3 is TGTGCCAGCACCCATGGGGGGACAGATACGCAGTATTTT.

J is TRBJ2-4 and V is TRBV5-1; the match to TRBD2 covers 7 bases. The CDR3 is 13 residues long. The J segment lost 8 bases and the V segment lost 4 bases, leaving 6 bases of the junction unmatched. Germline V gene lookup returns CDR1 SGHRS and CDR2 YFSETQ. The DNA of the CDR3 is TGCGCCAGCAGCGGCGGGAGTGGAGACATTCAGTACTTC. As protein: CASSGGSGDIQYF.

The chain combines TRBV5-1 with TRBJ1-3, with TRBD1 matching 7 bases. CDR3 size: 18 residues. The germline CDR1 and CDR2 sequences are SGHRS and YFSETQ. V lost 4 bases and J lost 0; bases outside the gene matches: 13. CDR3 sequence reads: CASSRAGTVTSSGNTIYF. Written as DNA, the CDR3 is TGCGCCAGCAGCAGAGCCGGGACAGTCACCTCCTCTGGAAACACCATATATTTT.

CDR3 in DNA: TGTGCCAGCAGCCAAGTCCAGACGGCGGGTAATGAAAAACTGTTTTTT. It encodes CASSQVQTAGNEKLFF. The V and J genes are TRBV4-2 and TRBJ1-4; D is unresolved. Germline V gene lookup returns CDR1 LGHNA and CDR2 YNFKEQ. This CDR3 region has 16 residues. Trimming pared 1 base from V and 4 bases from J, leaving 13 bases between.

The gene calls are TRBV9 and TRBJ2-5; TRBD2 matches at 9 bases. This CDR3 has 16 residues. CDR1 is SGDLS and CDR2 is YYNGEE in the germline V gene. J was trimmed by 5 bases and V by 4 bases; bases with no gene match: 12. DNA for the CDR3: TGTGCCAGCAGCCCCGGAGGGCTAGCGGGATTCGAGACCCAGTACTTC. Translation gives CASSPGGLAGFETQYF.

This sequence joins TRBV27 and TRBJ1-2; tentative D call: TRBD1 (6 bases). The germline V gene has CDR1 MNHEY and CDR2 SMNVEV (reference sequence). The V and J ends lost 5 bases and 4 bases respectively, with 11 bases between them. CDR3 length: 13 residues. The CDR3 spells CASSKGGVYGYTF. CDR3 DNA: TGTGCCAGCAGTAAAGGGGGAGTCTATGGCTACACCTTC.

The chain couples TRBV5-6 to TRBJ2-5; D perhaps matches TRBD2 (5 bases). V gave up 0 bases and J gave up 3 bases, with 6 bases separating them. The CDR3 is 13 amino acids. Looked up from germline, CDR1 is SGHDT and CDR2 is YYEEEE. The CDR3 region is CASSLGGEETQYF. The CDR3, as DNA: TGTGCCAGCAGCTTGGGGGGAGAAGAGACCCAGTACTTC.

This chain connects TRBV28 to TRBJ1-6, with D unresolved. V was shortened by 3 bases and J by 10 bases, with 13 bases between the two germline ends. Looked up from germline, CDR1 is MDHEN and CDR2 is SYDVKM. The CDR3 totals 14 residues. DNA of the CDR3: TGTGCCAGCAGTTTGAGGGTCGGGAGGTCACCCCTCCACTTT. It translates to CASSLRVGRSPLHF.

This clone has just one count. The CDR3 DNA reads as TGTGCCACCAGCATGTACCGGGTCGACTATGGCTACACCTTC. It translates to CATSMYRVDYGYTF. The chain is built from TRBV15 and TRBJ1-2, with unresolved D. Trimming cost V 4 bases and J 3 bases, with 12 bases left between them. Germline CDR1 reads LNHNV; CDR2 reads YYDKDF (reference sequence). This CDR3 region has 14 residues.

This chain uses TRBV5-4 with TRBJ2-2, with a weak D call TRBD1 (5 bases). The germline V gene encodes CDR1 SGHNT and CDR2 YYREEE (reference sequence). V was cut by 5 bases and J by 0 bases, with 8 bases left in between. The CDR3 consists of 14 residues. The CDR3 loop is CASRSTANTGELFF. CDR3 sequence (DNA): TGTGCCAGCAGATCGACAGCGAACACCGGGGAGCTGTTTTTT. The full variable domain, rest sourced from reference TRBV5-4 and TRBJ2-2, is ETGVTQSPTHLIKTRGQQVTLRCSSQSGHNTVSWYQQALGQGPQFIFQYYREEENGRGNFPPRFSGLQFPNYSSELNVNALELDDSALYLCASRSTANTGELFFGEGSRLTVL.

The V gene is TRBV6-5, the J gene TRBJ1-1, with a tentative D call TRBD1 (5 bases). The CDR3 sequence is 15 residues long. Germline V lookup: CDR1 MNHEY, CDR2 SVGAGI. V was shortened by 6 bases and J by 0 bases, with 14 bases between the two germline ends. The DNA for the CDR3 is TGTGCCAGCAGCCACAGAGACAGACTGAACACTGAAGCTTTCTTT. Its protein is CASSHRDRLNTEAFF.

V gene TRBV4-2 combines with J gene TRBJ2-1; 14 nucleotides align to TRBD2. The CDR3 length is 16 residues. With V trimmed by 5 bases and J by 8 bases, 8 bases remained unmatched. Germline CDR1 LGHNA, CDR2 YNFKEQ. The CDR3 DNA reads TGTGCCAGCAGCATCAGACTAGCGGGGGGGCCCCATGAGCAGTTCTTC. Translated, it gives CASSIRLAGGPHEQFF.

This clone was observed a handful of times. V gene TRBV6-1 combines with J gene TRBJ1-4; D perhaps matches TRBD1 (6 bases). The CDR3 runs 16 residues. CDR1 is MNHNS, CDR2 SASEGT, per germline. Trimming removed 5 bases at V and 7 bases at J, with 20 bases between. CDR3 in amino acids: CASSQGRGWEREKLFF. The CDR3 DNA reads as TGTGCCAGCAGTCAAGGTAGGGGGTGGGAACGTGAAAAACTGTTTTTT.

This clone was recorded only once. The genes are TRBV6-5 and TRBJ2-1, with 10 bases aligning to TRBD2. Germline lookup yields CDR1 MNHEY and CDR2 SVGAGI. The CDR3 has 15 residues. With V trimmed by 2 bases and J by 4 bases, 2 bases remained unmatched. This CDR3 is CASSYRAGGYNEQFF. As DNA, the CDR3 is TGTGCCAGCAGTTACCGAGCGGGGGGGTACAATGAGCAGTTCTTC.

The CDR3 loop reads CASSLGGRRLADTDTQYF. The CDR3 DNA follows: TGTGCCAGCAGCTTAGGGGGCCGGCGACTAGCGGACACAGATACGCAGTATTTT. This chain joins TRBV11-3 and TRBJ2-3, with 9 positions matching TRBD2. CDR1 is SGHNT and CDR2 is YENEEA in the germline V gene. This CDR3 has 18 residues. The junction had 10 bases not matched to a gene; V was cut back by 1 base and J by 2 bases.

The chain employs TRBV5-1 and TRBJ2-5, with 9 bases matching TRBD1. The CDR3 consists of 17 residues. CDR1 SGHRS and CDR2 YFSETQ come from the germline V gene. After removal of 5 bases from V and 5 bases from J, the junction contained 16 bases not matched to a gene. For the CDR3, the DNA is TGCGCCAGCAGACAGACACCCCAACAGGGGGCGGGGGAGACCCAGTACTTC. Residues: CASRQTPQQGAGETQYF.

V is TRBV9 and J is TRBJ2-2, with 7 nucleotides matching TRBD1. CDR1 and CDR2 from the germline V gene are SGDLS and YYNGEE. V lost 0 bases and J lost 4; bases outside the gene matches: 3. The CDR3 runs to 15 residues. The chain's CDR3 is CASSVGGGGTGELFF. As DNA, the CDR3 is TGTGCCAGCAGCGTAGGAGGGGGCGGCACCGGGGAGCTGTTTTTT.

This chain connects TRBV9 to TRBJ2-1; 9 bases agree with TRBD1. With 4 bases clipped from V and 10 bases from J, the junction kept 12 bases outside the gene matches. CDR1 SGDLS and CDR2 YYNGEE come from the germline V gene. The CDR3 has 15 residues. The CDR3 DNA sequence: TGTGCCAGCAGCACCGTGGGGGGGGACAGGGTGGAGCAGTTCTTC. Residues: CASSTVGGDRVEQFF. Full variable domain (rest looked up from reference TRBV9 and TRBJ2-1): DSGVTQTPKHLITATGQRVTLRCSPRSGDLSVYWYQQSLDQGLQFLIQYYNGEERAKGNILERFSAQQFPDLHSELNLSSLELGDSALYFCASSTVGGDRVEQFFGPGTRLTVL.

For the CDR3, the DNA is TGTGCCAGCAGTTACTCCCTTTCAGCGTCTCACGATGGCTACACCTTC. It encodes CASSYSLSASHDGYTF. The genes are TRBV6-5 and TRBJ1-2, with D unresolved. Germline loops: CDR1 MNHEY, CDR2 SVGAGI. Trimming took 0 bases from V and 6 from J, leaving 17 bases between them. The CDR3 has 16 residues.

The rearrangement links TRBV18 to TRBJ1-5; D might be TRBD1 (5 bases). This CDR3 comprises 13 residues. Trimming took off 4 bases at V and 5 bases at J, with 9 bases between the two ends. Germline lookup yields CDR1 KGHSH and CDR2 LQKENI. CDR3 sequence: CASSQGLDQPQHF. The CDR3 DNA reads as TGTGCCAGCTCACAGGGGTTGGATCAGCCCCAGCATTTT.

The chain combines TRBV11-2 with TRBJ1-1, with a weak D call TRBD1 (6 bases). Germline loops: CDR1 SGHAT, CDR2 FQNNGV. V dropped 5 bases and J dropped 4 bases, with 14 bases sitting between them. There are 14 residues in the CDR3. The CDR3 region is CASSPQGWGTEAFF. CDR3 DNA: TGTGCCAGCAGCCCACAGGGCTGGGGCACTGAAGCTTTCTTT.